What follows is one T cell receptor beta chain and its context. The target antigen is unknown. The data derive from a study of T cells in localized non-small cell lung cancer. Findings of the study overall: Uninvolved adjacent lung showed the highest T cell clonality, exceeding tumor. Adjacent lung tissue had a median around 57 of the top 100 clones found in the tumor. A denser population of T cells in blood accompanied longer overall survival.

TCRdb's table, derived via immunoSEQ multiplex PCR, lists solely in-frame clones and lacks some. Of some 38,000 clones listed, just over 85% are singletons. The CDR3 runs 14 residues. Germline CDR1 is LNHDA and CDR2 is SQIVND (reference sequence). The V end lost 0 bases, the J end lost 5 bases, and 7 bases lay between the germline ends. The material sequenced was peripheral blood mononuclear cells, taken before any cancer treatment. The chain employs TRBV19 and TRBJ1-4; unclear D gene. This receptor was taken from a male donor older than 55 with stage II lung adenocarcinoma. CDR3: CASSIDHGNEKLFF. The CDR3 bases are TGTGCCAGTAGTATAGATCACGGGAATGAAAAACTGTTTTTT.